Reported below is one T cell receptor beta chain. The sample belongs to a study of blood T cell repertoires in COVID-19. CDR1 ENHRY and CDR2 SYGVKD come from the germline V gene. V shed 10 bases, J shed 1 base, and the junction held 3 bases outside the gene matches. CDR3 length: 12 residues. Clones were sequenced by immunoSEQ multiplex PCR, and TCRdb holds only the in-frame ones, with some missing. Seen here are about 240,000 clones, about four fifths observed once, and the top ten hold 7.5% to 8%. What was sequenced was peripheral blood. The TCR was taken from a woman aged 80 or older with COVID-19, enrolled during active disease. This chain connects TRBV10-3 to TRBJ2-5; 7 nucleotides agree with TRBD1. CDR3 sequence reads: CATGQTQETQYF. DNA of the CDR3: TGTGCCACGGGACAGACCCAAGAGACCCAGTACTTC.